This T cell receptor (beta chain) was identified during a study of response to subunit inactivated influenza vaccine. One entry per CDR3 protein results from TCRdb running MiXCR on the RT-PCR reads. The table includes roughly 780,000 distinct CDR3 sequences, about a fifth detected once. This clonotype was observed many times. Antigen: not known. General study points: With each seasonal influenza vaccination, the authors suggested, few new T cells are recruited.

With 8 bases clipped from V and 5 bases from J, the junction kept 14 bases outside the gene matches. The CDR3 totals 16 residues. Specimen: PBMCs from blood, collected 4 to 6 days after vaccination. This TCR was sampled from a man aged 45 to 65 who received an inactivated influenza vaccine. This chain uses TRBV12-3 or TRBV12-4 with TRBJ2-2, with 7 bases identical to TRBD1. The CDR3, as DNA: TGTGCCAGCTCAATTCCGTTGACAGGGCGAACCGGGGAGCTGTTTTTT. This encodes CASSIPLTGRTGELFF.